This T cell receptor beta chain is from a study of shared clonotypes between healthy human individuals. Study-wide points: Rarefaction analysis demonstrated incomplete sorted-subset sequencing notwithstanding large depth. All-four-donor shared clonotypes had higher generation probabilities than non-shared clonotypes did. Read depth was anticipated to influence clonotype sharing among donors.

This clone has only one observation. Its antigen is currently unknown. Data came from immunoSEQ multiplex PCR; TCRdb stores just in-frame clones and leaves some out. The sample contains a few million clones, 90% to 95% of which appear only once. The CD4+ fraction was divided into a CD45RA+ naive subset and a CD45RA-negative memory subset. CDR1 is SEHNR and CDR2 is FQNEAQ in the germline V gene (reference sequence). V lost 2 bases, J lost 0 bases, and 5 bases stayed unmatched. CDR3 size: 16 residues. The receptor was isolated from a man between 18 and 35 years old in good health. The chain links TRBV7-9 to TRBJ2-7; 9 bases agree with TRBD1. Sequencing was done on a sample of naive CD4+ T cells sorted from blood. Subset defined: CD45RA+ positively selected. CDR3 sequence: CASSLPGTGNSYEQYF. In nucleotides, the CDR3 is TGTGCCAGCAGCTTACCCGGGACAGGGAACTCCTACGAGCAGTACTTC.